Each of the 4 T cell receptor beta chains below was sequenced from the same sample in a study of blood T cell repertoires in COVID-19. Some clones are missing from TCRdb's copy, which holds only in-frame ones; the method was immunoSEQ multiplex PCR. The data show about 230,000 clones, about nine tenths seen once. Input material: PBMCs or T cells enriched from blood (not recorded which). Receptors originate from a woman aged 25 to 39 with acute COVID-19.

The chain has TRBV10-1 and TRBJ1-3; D not resolved. Germline V CDR1 and CDR2: WNHNN, SYGVQD (reference sequence). The CDR3 has 14 residues. The V end was cut by 8 bases, the J end by 0 bases, with 11 bases between. DNA for the CDR3: TGCGCCAGCCCACAGCCACTCTCTGGAAACACCATATATTTT. Its translation: CASPQPLSGNTIYF.

This chain connects TRBV28 to TRBJ2-3; no definite D call. The germline CDR1 and CDR2 sequences are MDHEN and SYDVKM. With 6 bases removed from V and 2 bases from J, the gap between germline ends came to 12 bases. CDR3 length: 14 amino acids. CDR3: CASSLSLPTDTQYF. In DNA, the CDR3 is TGTGCCAGCAGCCTGAGCCTTCCCACAGATACGCAGTATTTT. Variable domain in full (rest from reference TRBV28 and TRBJ2-3): DVKVTQSSRYLVKRTGEKVFLECVQDMDHENMFWYRQDPGLGLRLIYFSYDVKMKEKGDIPEGYSVSREKKERFSLILESASTNQTSMYLCASSLSLPTDTQYFGPGTRLTVL.

V and J are TRBV2 and TRBJ2-7; D is ambiguous. CDR1 SNHLY and CDR2 FYNNEI come from the germline V gene. This CDR3 spans 13 amino acids. V gave up 4 bases and J gave up 3 bases, with 10 bases separating them. For the CDR3, the DNA is TGTGCCAGCAGTGTCTCTCAGTTCTACGAGCAGTACTTC. As protein: CASSVSQFYEQYF.

The rearrangement joins TRBV7-9 to TRBJ2-7; TRBD1 aligns across 7 bases. The CDR3 runs 14 residues. After removal of 8 bases from V and 3 bases from J, the junction contained 10 bases not matched to a gene. From germline, CDR1 is SEHNR and CDR2 FQNEAQ (reference sequence). CDR3 residues: CASGSGQVNYEQYF. Written as DNA, the CDR3 is TGTGCCAGCGGGAGCGGACAGGTTAACTACGAGCAGTACTTC.